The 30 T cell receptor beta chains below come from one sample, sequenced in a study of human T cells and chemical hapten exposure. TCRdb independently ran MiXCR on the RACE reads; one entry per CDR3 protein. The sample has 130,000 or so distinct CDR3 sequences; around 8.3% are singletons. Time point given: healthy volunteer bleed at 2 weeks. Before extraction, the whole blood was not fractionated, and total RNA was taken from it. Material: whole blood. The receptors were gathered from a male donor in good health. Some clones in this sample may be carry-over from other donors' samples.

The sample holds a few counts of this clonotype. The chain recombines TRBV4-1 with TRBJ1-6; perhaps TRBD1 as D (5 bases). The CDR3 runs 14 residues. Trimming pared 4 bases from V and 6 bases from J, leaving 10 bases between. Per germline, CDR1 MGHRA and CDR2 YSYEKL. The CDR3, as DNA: TGCGCCAGCAGCCCGACAGCTACTAATTCACCCCTCCACTTT. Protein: CASSPTATNSPLHF.

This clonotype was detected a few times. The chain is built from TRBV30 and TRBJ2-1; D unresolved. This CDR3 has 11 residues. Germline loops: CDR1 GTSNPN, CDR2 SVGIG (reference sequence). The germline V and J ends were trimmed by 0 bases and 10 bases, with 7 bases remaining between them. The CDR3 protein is CAWSVDGEQFF. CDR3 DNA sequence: TGTGCCTGGAGTGTAGACGGAGAGCAGTTCTTC.

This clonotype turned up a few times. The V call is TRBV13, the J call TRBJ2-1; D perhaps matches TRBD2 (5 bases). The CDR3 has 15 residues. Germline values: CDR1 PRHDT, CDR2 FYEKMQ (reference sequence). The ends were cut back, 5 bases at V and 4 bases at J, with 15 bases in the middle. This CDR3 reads CASSVTRGSYNEQFF. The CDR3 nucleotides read TGTGCCAGCAGCGTAACTAGAGGGTCTTACAATGAGCAGTTCTTC.

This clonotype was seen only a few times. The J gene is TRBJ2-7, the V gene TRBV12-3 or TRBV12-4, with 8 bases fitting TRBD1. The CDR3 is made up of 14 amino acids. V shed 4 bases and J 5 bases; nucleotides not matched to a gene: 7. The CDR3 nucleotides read TGTGCCAGCAGTTCCGCGACAGGGGTCCACGAGCAGTACTTC. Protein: CASSSATGVHEQYF.

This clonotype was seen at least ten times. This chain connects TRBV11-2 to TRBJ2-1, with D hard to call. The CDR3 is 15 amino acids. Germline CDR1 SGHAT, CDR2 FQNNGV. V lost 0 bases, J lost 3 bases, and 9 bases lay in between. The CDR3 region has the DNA TGTGCCAGCAGCTTAGATCCCAGCTTCTACAATGAGCAGTTCTTC. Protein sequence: CASSLDPSFYNEQFF.

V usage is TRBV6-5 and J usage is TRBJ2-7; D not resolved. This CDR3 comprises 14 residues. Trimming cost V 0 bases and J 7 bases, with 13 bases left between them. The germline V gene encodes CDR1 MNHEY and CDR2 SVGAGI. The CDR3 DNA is TGTGCCAGCAGTTACTCTTTTGCAGGTCGGGAGCAGTACTTC. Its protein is CASSYSFAGREQYF.

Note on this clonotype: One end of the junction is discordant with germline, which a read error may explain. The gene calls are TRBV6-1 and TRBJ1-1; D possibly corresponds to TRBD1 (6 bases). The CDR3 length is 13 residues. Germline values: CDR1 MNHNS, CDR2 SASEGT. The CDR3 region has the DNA TGTGTCAGCCGCACAGGGCGGCACACTGAAGCTTTCTTT. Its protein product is CVSRTGRHTEAFF.

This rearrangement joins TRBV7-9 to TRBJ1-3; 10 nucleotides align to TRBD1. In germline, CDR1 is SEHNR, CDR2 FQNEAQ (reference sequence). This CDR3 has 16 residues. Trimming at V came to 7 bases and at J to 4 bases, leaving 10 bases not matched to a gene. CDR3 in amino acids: CASTHPGTGDGNTIYF. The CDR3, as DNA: TGTGCCAGCACCCATCCCGGGACAGGGGACGGAAACACCATATATTTT.

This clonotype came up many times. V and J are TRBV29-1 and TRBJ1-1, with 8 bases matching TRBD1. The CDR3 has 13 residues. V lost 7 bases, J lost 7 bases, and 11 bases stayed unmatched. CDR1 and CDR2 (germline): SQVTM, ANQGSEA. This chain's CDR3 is CSGKDRANSEAFF. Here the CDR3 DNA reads TGCAGCGGAAAGGACAGGGCCAATAGTGAAGCTTTCTTT. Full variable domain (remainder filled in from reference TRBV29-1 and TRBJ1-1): SAVISQKPSRDICQRGTSLTIQCQVDSQVTMMFWYRQQPGQSLTLIATANQGSEATYESGFVIDKFPISRPNLTFSTLTVSNMSPEDSSIYLCSGKDRANSEAFFGQGTRLTVV.

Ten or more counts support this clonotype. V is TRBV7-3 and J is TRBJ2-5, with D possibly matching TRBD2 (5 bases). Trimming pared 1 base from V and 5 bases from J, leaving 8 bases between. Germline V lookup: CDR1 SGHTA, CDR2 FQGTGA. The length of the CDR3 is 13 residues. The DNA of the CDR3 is TGTGCCAGCAGCTTAATAGGAGGCGAGACCCAGTACTTC. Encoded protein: CASSLIGGETQYF.

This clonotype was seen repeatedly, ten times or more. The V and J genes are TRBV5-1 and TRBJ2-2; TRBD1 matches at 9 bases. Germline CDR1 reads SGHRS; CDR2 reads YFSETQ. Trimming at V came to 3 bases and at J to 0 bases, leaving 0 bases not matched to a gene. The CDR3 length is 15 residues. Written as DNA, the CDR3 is TGCGCCAGCAGCTGGACAGGGGCGAACACCGGGGAGCTGTTTTTT. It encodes CASSWTGANTGELFF. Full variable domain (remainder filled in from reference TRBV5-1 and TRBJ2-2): KAGVTQTPRYLIKTRGQQVTLSCSPISGHRSVSWYQQTPGQGLQFLFEYFSETQRNKGNFPGRFSGRQFSNSRSEMNVSTLELGDSALYLCASSWTGANTGELFFGEGSRLTVL.

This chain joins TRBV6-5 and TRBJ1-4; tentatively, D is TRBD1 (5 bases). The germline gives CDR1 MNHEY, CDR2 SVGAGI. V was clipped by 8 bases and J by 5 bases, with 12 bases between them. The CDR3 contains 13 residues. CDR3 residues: CASGDAGNEKLFF. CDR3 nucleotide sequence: TGTGCCAGCGGGGACGCGGGAAATGAAAAACTGTTTTTT.

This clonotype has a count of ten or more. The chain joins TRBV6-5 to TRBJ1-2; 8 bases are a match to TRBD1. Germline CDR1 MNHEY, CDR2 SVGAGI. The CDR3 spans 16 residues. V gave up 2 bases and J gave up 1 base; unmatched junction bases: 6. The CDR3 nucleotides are TGTGCCAGCAGTTACACTGGGACAGGCGATAACTATGGCTACACCTTC. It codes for CASSYTGTGDNYGYTF.

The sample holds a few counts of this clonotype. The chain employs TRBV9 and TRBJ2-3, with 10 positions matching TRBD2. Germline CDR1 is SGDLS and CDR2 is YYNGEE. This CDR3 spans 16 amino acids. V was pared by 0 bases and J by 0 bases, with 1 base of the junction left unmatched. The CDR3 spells CASSVGAGGSTDTQYF. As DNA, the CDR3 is TGTGCCAGCAGCGTAGGAGCGGGAGGGAGCACAGATACGCAGTATTTT.

The CDR3 coding sequence is TGTGCCAGCAGTTTGGCCCCGGGACCTAGCTCCTACGAGCAGTACTTC. Encoded protein: CASSLAPGPSSYEQYF. The chain combines TRBV28 with TRBJ2-7; D possibly matches TRBD1 or TRBD2 (5 bases each). The CDR3 loop spans 16 amino acids. The germline gives CDR1 MDHEN, CDR2 SYDVKM. Trimming took 3 bases from V and 0 from J, leaving 15 bases between them.

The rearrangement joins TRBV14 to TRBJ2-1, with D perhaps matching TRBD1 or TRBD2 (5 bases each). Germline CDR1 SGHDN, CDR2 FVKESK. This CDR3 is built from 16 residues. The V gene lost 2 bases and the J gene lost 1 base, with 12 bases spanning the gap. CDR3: CASSQFLGVSYNEQFF. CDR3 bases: TGTGCCAGCAGCCAATTTCTGGGGGTATCCTACAATGAGCAGTTCTTC.

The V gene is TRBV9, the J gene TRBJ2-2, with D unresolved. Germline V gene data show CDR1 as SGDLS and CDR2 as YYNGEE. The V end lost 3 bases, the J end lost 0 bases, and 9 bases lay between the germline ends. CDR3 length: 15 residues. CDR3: CASSGGNTNTGELFF. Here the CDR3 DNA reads TGTGCCAGCAGCGGAGGCAACACGAACACCGGGGAGCTGTTTTTT.

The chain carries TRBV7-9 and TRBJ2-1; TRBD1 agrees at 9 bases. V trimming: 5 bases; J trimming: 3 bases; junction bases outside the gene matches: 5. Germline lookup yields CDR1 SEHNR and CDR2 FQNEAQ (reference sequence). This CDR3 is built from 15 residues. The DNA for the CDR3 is TGTGCCAGCAGCCACGGGACAGGGAACTACAATGAGCAGTTCTTC. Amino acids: CASSHGTGNYNEQFF.

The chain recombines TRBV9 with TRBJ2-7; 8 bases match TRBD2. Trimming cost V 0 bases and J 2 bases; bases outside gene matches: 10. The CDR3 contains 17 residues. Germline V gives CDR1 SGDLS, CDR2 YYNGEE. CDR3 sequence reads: CASSVAKIVAGPYEQYF. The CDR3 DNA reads TGTGCCAGCAGCGTAGCTAAAATAGTAGCGGGGCCCTACGAGCAGTACTTC.

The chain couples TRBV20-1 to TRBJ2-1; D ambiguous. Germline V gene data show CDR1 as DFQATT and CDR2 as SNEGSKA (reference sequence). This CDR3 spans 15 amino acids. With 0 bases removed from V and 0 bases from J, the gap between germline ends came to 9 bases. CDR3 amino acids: CSARDDRSSYNEQFF. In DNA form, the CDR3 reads TGCAGTGCTAGAGATGATCGGAGCTCCTACAATGAGCAGTTCTTC.

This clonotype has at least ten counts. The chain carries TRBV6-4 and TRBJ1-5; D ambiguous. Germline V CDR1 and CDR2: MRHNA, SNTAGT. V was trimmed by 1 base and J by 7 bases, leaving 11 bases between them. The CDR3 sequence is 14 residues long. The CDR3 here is CASSDFLGSQPQHF. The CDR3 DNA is TGTGCCAGCAGTGACTTTTTGGGTTCCCAGCCCCAGCATTTT.

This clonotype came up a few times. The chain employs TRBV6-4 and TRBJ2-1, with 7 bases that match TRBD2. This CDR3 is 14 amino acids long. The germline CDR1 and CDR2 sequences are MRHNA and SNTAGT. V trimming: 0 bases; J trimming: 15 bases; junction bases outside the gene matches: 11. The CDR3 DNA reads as TGTGCCAGCAGTGACTCGTGGACTAGTACGGTTCGGTTCTTC. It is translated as CASSDSWTSTVRFF.

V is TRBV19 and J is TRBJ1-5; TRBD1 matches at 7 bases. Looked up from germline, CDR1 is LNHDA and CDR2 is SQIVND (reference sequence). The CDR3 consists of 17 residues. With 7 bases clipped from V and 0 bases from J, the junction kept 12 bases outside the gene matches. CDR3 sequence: CASTKSPNRGSNQPQHF. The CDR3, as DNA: TGTGCCAGTACTAAGTCCCCGAACAGGGGTAGCAATCAGCCCCAGCATTTT.

CDR3 DNA: TGTGCCAGCAGCGGACAGGGTTCGGTGAGCACAGATACGCAGTATTTT. This translates into CASSGQGSVSTDTQYF. This chain uses TRBV7-9 with TRBJ2-3, with 8 bases lining up with TRBD1. CDR3 length equals 16 residues. The V and J ends lost 5 bases and 0 bases, in that order; junction bases with no gene match: 7. Per the germline V gene, CDR1 is SEHNR and CDR2 is FQNEAQ (reference sequence). Variable domain in full (rest from reference TRBV7-9 and TRBJ2-3): DTGVSQNPRHKITKRGQNVTFRCDPISEHNRLYWYRQTLGQGPEFLTYFQNEAQLEKSRLLSDRFSAERPKGSFSTLEIQRTEQGDSAMYLCASSGQGSVSTDTQYFGPGTRLTVL.

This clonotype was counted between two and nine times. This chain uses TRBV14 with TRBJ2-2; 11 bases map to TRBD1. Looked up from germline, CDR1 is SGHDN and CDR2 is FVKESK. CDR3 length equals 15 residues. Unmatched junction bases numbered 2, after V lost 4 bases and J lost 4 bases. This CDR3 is CASSRDRGTTGELFF. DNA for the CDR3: TGTGCCAGCAGCCGGGACAGGGGGACCACCGGGGAGCTGTTTTTT.

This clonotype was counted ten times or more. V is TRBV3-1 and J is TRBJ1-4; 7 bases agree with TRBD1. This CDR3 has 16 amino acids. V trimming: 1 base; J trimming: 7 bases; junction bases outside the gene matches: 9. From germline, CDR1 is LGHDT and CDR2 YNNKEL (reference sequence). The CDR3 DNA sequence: TGTGCCAGCAGCCAAGTTATGCGACAGGGTTTTGAAAAACTGTTTTTT. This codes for CASSQVMRQGFEKLFF.

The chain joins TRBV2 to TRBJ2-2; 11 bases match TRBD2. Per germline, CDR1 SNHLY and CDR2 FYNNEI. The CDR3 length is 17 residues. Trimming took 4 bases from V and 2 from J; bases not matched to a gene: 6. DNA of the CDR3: TGTGCCAGCAGTGCAGGTCTAGCGGGAGGTAACACCGGGGAGCTGTTTTTT. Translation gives CASSAGLAGGNTGELFF.

The CDR3, as DNA: TGTGCCAGCAGTACCCTAGGACTAGCTTTTACCGGGGAGCTGTTTTTT. It encodes CASSTLGLAFTGELFF. The chain links TRBV27 to TRBJ2-2, with TRBD2 identical over 8 bases. Germline V gene sequence: CDR1 MNHEY, CDR2 SMNVEV (reference sequence). Trimming cost V 5 bases and J 5 bases; bases outside gene matches: 10. The CDR3 spans 16 residues.

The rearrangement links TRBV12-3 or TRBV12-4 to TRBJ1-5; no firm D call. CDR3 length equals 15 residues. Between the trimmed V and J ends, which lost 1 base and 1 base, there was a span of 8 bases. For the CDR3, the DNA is TGTGCCAGCAGTTTAGGGGCCCAAAGCAATCAGCCCCAGCATTTT. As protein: CASSLGAQSNQPQHF.

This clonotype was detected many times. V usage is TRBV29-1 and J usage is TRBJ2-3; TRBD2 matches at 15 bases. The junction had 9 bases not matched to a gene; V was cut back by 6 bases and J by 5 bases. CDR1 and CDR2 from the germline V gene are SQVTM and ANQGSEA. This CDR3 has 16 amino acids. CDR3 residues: CSVGGTSGRTGDTQYF. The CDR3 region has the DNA TGCAGCGTCGGGGGGACTAGCGGGAGGACGGGAGATACGCAGTATTTT.